Below, 28 T cell receptor beta chains from the same sample are listed, as sequenced in a study of T cell responses to AZD1222 COVID-19 vaccine. Data came from immunoSEQ multiplex PCR; TCRdb stores just in-frame clones and leaves some out. The table has nearly 110,000 clones, 90% seen once. The material sequenced was peripheral blood, taken on day 0 of AZD1222 vaccination. The receptors here all came from an adult in good health.

The genes are TRBV28 and TRBJ1-3, with D perhaps matching TRBD1 (5 bases). V was cut by 7 bases and J by 2 bases, with 12 bases left in between. The CDR3 is 14 residues long. CDR1 and CDR2 (germline): MDHEN, SYDVKM. The CDR3 is CASTSGGPGNTIYF. Written as DNA, the CDR3 is TGTGCCAGCACCAGCGGGGGTCCTGGAAACACCATATATTTT. The complete variable domain, with remaining parts taken from reference TRBV28 and TRBJ1-3, reads DVKVTQSSRYLVKRTGEKVFLECVQDMDHENMFWYRQDPGLGLRLIYFSYDVKMKEKGDIPEGYSVSREKKERFSLILESASTNQTSMYLCASTSGGPGNTIYFGEGSWLTVV.

The chain combines TRBV3-1 (or the pseudogene TRBV3-2) with TRBJ1-3, with 9 bases that match TRBD1. Germline CDR1 and CDR2: LGHDT and YNNKEL (reference sequence). CDR3 length equals 15 residues. V gave up 4 bases and J gave up 3 bases; unmatched junction bases: 4. As DNA, the CDR3 is TGTGCCAGCAGCCGTAGACAGGGGGATGGAAACACCATATATTTT. Translation gives CASSRRQGDGNTIYF.

The chain recombines TRBV5-5 with TRBJ1-6; maybe TRBD1 (6 bases). Germline V lookup: CDR1 SGHKS, CDR2 YYEKEE (reference sequence). V lost 6 bases and J 5 bases, leaving 18 bases between the germline ends. The length of the CDR3 is 16 residues. CDR3 DNA: TGTGCCAGCACCCCGACAGGCGGAGGAAATAATTCACCCCTCCACTTT. This sequence encodes CASTPTGGGNNSPLHF.

This chain uses TRBV14 with TRBJ1-3; TRBD1 agrees at 7 bases. Germline V lookup: CDR1 SGHDN, CDR2 FVKESK. J was trimmed by 1 base and V by 3 bases; bases with no gene match: 6. This CDR3 spans 16 amino acids. CDR3 nucleotide sequence: TGTGCCAGCAGCCAGCTACAGGGGAATTCTGGAAACACCATATATTTT. Encoded protein: CASSQLQGNSGNTIYF.

The chain combines TRBV27 with TRBJ2-7; the D call may be TRBD1 or TRBD2 (5 bases each). CDR1 MNHEY and CDR2 SMNVEV come from the germline V gene (reference sequence). This CDR3 has 13 amino acids. Trimming left V 8 bases short and J 4 bases short, with 15 bases between. This CDR3 is CASARDGAYEQYF. CDR3 bases: TGTGCCAGCGCCCGGGACGGGGCATACGAGCAGTACTTC.

The chain is built from TRBV7-2 and TRBJ2-3, with D tentatively TRBD2 (6 bases). CDR3 length equals 13 residues. Germline-derived CDR1 and CDR2 are SGHTA and FQGNSA. V lost 4 bases and J 11 bases, leaving 16 bases between the germline ends. The CDR3: CASSSGLAGRQYF. DNA for the CDR3: TGTGCCAGCAGCTCCGGACTCGCGGGGAGGCAGTATTTT.

In this sample, this clone turned up a few times. This rearrangement joins TRBV5-1 to TRBJ1-5; D not certain. This CDR3 has 15 residues. V lost 4 bases, J lost 0 bases, and 11 bases lay in between. Germline-derived CDR1 and CDR2 are SGHRS and YFSETQ. DNA of the CDR3: TGCGCCAGCAGCCCCTTTGAGGGTAGCAATCAGCCCCAGCATTTT. Translation gives CASSPFEGSNQPQHF.

V gene TRBV30 combines with J gene TRBJ1-2, with 11 nucleotides matching TRBD1. CDR1 and CDR2 (germline): GTSNPN, SVGIG (reference sequence). CDR3 length: 14 amino acids. Losses at the gene ends were 4 bases for V and 1 base for J; bases not matched to a gene: 2. CDR3: CAWTGQGGNYGYTF. In DNA form, the CDR3 reads TGTGCCTGGACGGGACAGGGGGGTAACTATGGCTACACCTTC. Variable domain in full (rest from reference TRBV30 and TRBJ1-2): SQTIHQWPATLVQPVGSPLSLECTVEGTSNPNLYWYRQAAGRGLQLLFYSVGIGQISSEVPQNLSASRPQDRQFILSSKKLLLSDSGFYLCAWTGQGGNYGYTFGSGTRLTVV.

V usage is TRBV1 and J usage is TRBJ1-2. TRBV1 constitutes a pseudogene. The CDR3 extends over 15 amino acids. CDR3 bases: TGCACCAGCAGCCAAGATCCCATCCGAGTTGAAGGCTACACCTTC. This translates into CTSSQDPIRVEGYTF.

This chain uses TRBV5-6 with TRBJ1-6, with D unclear. Trimming cost V 6 bases and J 7 bases, with 8 bases left between them. This CDR3 spans 12 amino acids. Germline V gives CDR1 SGHDT, CDR2 YYEEEE. The CDR3 coding sequence is TGTGCCAGCACCTCGAACAATTCACCCCTCCACTTT. Amino acids: CASTSNNSPLHF. Using reference TRBV5-6 and TRBJ1-6 for the parts outside the CDR3, the full variable domain is DAGVTQSPTHLIKTRGQQVTLRCSPKSGHDTVSWYQQALGQGPQFIFQYYEEEERQRGNFPDRFSGHQFPNYSSELNVNALLLGDSALYLCASTSNNSPLHFGNGTRLTVT.

The chain recombines TRBV2 with TRBJ1-2, with D possibly being TRBD1 (6 bases). Germline-derived CDR1 and CDR2 are SNHLY and FYNNEI. V gave up 9 bases and J gave up 2 bases, with 10 bases separating them. The CDR3 contains 12 residues. The CDR3 DNA sequence: TGTGCCAGACAGGGAGGCAACTATGGCTACACCTTC. As protein: CARQGGNYGYTF.

This rearrangement joins TRBV3-1 (or the pseudogene TRBV3-2) to TRBJ1-2; the match to TRBD1 covers 8 bases. The CDR3 sequence is 15 residues long. CDR1 and CDR2 from the germline V gene are LGHDT and YNNKEL (reference sequence). J gave up 8 bases and V 4 bases, and 12 bases lay outside the gene matches. CDR3 DNA: TGTGCCAGCAGCCCGGGACAGGCGGGCATGGCGGGCTACACCTTC. This codes for CASSPGQAGMAGYTF.

Concerning this clone itself: The junction departs from germline at one end; a sequencing error may be responsible. V gene TRBV6-2 or TRBV6-3 combines with J gene TRBJ2-1, with D unclear. CDR1 and CDR2 (germline): MNHEY, SVGEGT. This CDR3 is built from 12 residues. For the CDR3, the DNA is TGTGCCAGCAGTTACTCCAACAATGAGCAGTTCTTC. Translation gives CASSYSNNEQFF.

This clone showed up just once. The chain is built from TRBV5-1 and TRBJ1-2; D not resolved. The germline V and J ends were trimmed by 0 bases and 3 bases, with 9 bases remaining between them. Germline assignment: CDR1 SGHRS and CDR2 YFSETQ. There are 14 residues in the CDR3. The CDR3 DNA reads as TGCGCCAGCAGCTTGGCACAGACCTACTATGGCTACACCTTC. It translates to CASSLAQTYYGYTF.

V and J are TRBV7-2 and TRBJ2-7, with 8 bases that match TRBD2. J lost 1 base, V lost 4 bases, and 9 bases had no gene match. The CDR3 is 16 residues long. Germline V gene sequence: CDR1 SGHTA, CDR2 FQGNSA. CDR3 region: CASSSPPGLVSYEQYF. The CDR3 coding sequence is TGTGCCAGCAGCTCCCCCCCGGGACTAGTTTCCTACGAGCAGTACTTC.

The chain recombines TRBV4-2 with TRBJ1-2; 7 nucleotides line up with TRBD1. This CDR3 is built from 16 residues. V shed 10 bases and J 6 bases; nucleotides not matched to a gene: 20. The germline V gene encodes CDR1 LGHNA and CDR2 YNFKEQ. CDR3 nucleotides: TGTGCCACCCGCGGAGGCGGCGGGACAGCCCGGAATGGCTACACCTTC. Amino acid sequence: CATRGGGGTARNGYTF.

The CDR3 sequence: CASSISPPGSYGYTF. In DNA form, the CDR3 reads TGTGCCAGTAGTATATCCCCCCCAGGGAGCTATGGCTACACCTTC. The gene calls are TRBV19 and TRBJ1-2; a possible D gene is TRBD1 (5 bases). The CDR3 loop spans 15 amino acids. Germline lookup yields CDR1 LNHDA and CDR2 SQIVND (reference sequence). V lost 2 bases, J lost 4 bases, and 14 bases lay in between.

The chain couples TRBV19 to TRBJ2-6; 7 bases align to TRBD1. There are 16 residues in the CDR3. Trimming took 5 bases from V and 2 from J; bases not matched to a gene: 6. The germline gives CDR1 LNHDA, CDR2 SQIVND (reference sequence). For the CDR3, the DNA is TGTGCCAGTAGTCTCCTGACAGGGACTGGGGCCAACGTCCTGACTTTC. Translating it yields CASSLLTGTGANVLTF.

DNA for the CDR3: TGCGCCAGCAGCTTGGAGGCGGCAGGGGGCTACAATGAGCAGTTCTTC. Its protein is CASSLEAAGGYNEQFF. The chain combines TRBV5-1 with TRBJ2-1; 7 bases match TRBD1. Trimming took 0 bases from V and 3 from J; bases not matched to a gene: 6. This CDR3 is 16 amino acids long. Germline loops: CDR1 SGHRS, CDR2 YFSETQ.

V usage is TRBV6-5 and J usage is TRBJ2-1; D may be TRBD2 (5 bases). CDR1 and CDR2 from the germline V gene are MNHEY and SVGAGI. V lost 8 bases to trimming and J lost 0 bases, with 8 bases between them. This CDR3 region has 13 residues. The CDR3 bases are TGTGCCAGCGTCCGGGACTCCTACAATGAGCAGTTCTTC. Residues: CASVRDSYNEQFF.

V and J are TRBV28 and TRBJ2-5; D could derive from TRBD1 or TRBD2 (7 bases each). Trimming cost V 2 bases and J 4 bases, with 14 bases left between them. Germline V CDR1 and CDR2: MDHEN, SYDVKM. This CDR3 region has 15 residues. The CDR3 region is CASSLRGAGGETQYF. The CDR3 DNA is TGTGCCAGCAGTTTACGGGGGGCAGGGGGAGAGACCCAGTACTTC.

In this sample, this clone turned up once. The rearrangement links TRBV13 to TRBJ1-6; no definite D call. Trimming took 3 bases from V and 9 from J, leaving 12 bases between them. Germline CDR1 and CDR2: PRHDT and FYEKMQ (reference sequence). The CDR3 covers 14 residues. This CDR3 is CASSFTDELSPLHF. The CDR3 nucleotides read TGTGCCAGCAGCTTTACGGACGAGCTTTCACCCCTCCACTTT.

The rearrangement joins TRBV9 to TRBJ2-5, with D unresolved. Germline CDR1 SGDLS, CDR2 YYNGEE. The V end was cut by 0 bases, the J end by 5 bases, with 11 bases between. The CDR3 extends over 14 amino acids. For the CDR3, the DNA is TGTGCCAGCAGCGTAGGACCCCTCGAGGAGACCCAGTACTTC. Its protein is CASSVGPLEETQYF. The full variable domain, in which reference TRBV9 and TRBJ2-5 provide the parts outside the CDR3, is DSGVTQTPKHLITATGQRVTLRCSPRSGDLSVYWYQQSLDQGLQFLIQYYNGEERAKGNILERFSAQQFPDLHSELNLSSLELGDSALYFCASSVGPLEETQYFGPGTRLLVL.

The gene calls are TRBV4-2 and TRBJ2-1, with 7 bases identical to TRBD2. With 4 bases clipped from V and 5 bases from J, the junction kept 26 bases outside the gene matches. Germline values: CDR1 LGHNA, CDR2 YNFKEQ. The CDR3 is made up of 21 amino acids. For the CDR3, the DNA is TGTGCCAGCAGCCGTCGTAACTTGCGGGAGAGTATGGTGGGGCGTAACAATGAGCAGTTCTTC. Translating gives CASSRRNLRESMVGRNNEQFF.

This chain uses TRBV10-3 with TRBJ2-2; perhaps TRBD2 as D (5 bases). V lost 8 bases, J lost 1 base, and 8 bases lay in between. The CDR3 is 13 amino acids. CDR1 and CDR2 from the germline V gene are ENHRY and SYGVKD. CDR3 coding DNA: TGTGCCATCTGGGCGGGGAACACCGGGGAGCTGTTTTTT. Encoded protein: CAIWAGNTGELFF.

The rearrangement uses TRBV5-1 and TRBJ2-3; D ambiguous. The V gene's germline CDR1 is SGHRS and CDR2 YFSETQ. The V gene lost 0 bases and the J gene lost 0 bases, with 11 bases spanning the gap. CDR3 length equals 16 residues. For the CDR3, the DNA is TGCGCCAGCAGCTTGGTAAGGGCTACTAGCACAGATACGCAGTATTTT. Encoded protein: CASSLVRATSTDTQYF. The full variable domain, completed using reference TRBV5-1 and TRBJ2-3, is KAGVTQTPRYLIKTRGQQVTLSCSPISGHRSVSWYQQTPGQGLQFLFEYFSETQRNKGNFPGRFSGRQFSNSRSEMNVSTLELGDSALYLCASSLVRATSTDTQYFGPGTRLTVL.

This chain links TRBV28 with TRBJ2-7, with TRBD2 matching 7 bases. The length of the CDR3 is 12 residues. Looked up from germline, CDR1 is MDHEN and CDR2 is SYDVKM. Trimming cost V 7 bases and J 7 bases; bases outside gene matches: 7. The CDR3 spells CASTGGRVEQYF. The CDR3 DNA reads as TGTGCCAGCACCGGGGGGAGGGTTGAGCAGTACTTC.

The V gene is TRBV4-2, the J gene TRBJ2-3; D remains ambiguous. Trimming took off 3 bases at V and 2 bases at J, with 9 bases between the two ends. CDR3 length equals 14 residues. The V gene's germline CDR1 is LGHNA and CDR2 YNFKEQ. The CDR3 sequence: CASSQTGSTDTQYF. The CDR3 DNA sequence: TGTGCCAGCAGCCAGACGGGCTCCACAGATACGCAGTATTTT.